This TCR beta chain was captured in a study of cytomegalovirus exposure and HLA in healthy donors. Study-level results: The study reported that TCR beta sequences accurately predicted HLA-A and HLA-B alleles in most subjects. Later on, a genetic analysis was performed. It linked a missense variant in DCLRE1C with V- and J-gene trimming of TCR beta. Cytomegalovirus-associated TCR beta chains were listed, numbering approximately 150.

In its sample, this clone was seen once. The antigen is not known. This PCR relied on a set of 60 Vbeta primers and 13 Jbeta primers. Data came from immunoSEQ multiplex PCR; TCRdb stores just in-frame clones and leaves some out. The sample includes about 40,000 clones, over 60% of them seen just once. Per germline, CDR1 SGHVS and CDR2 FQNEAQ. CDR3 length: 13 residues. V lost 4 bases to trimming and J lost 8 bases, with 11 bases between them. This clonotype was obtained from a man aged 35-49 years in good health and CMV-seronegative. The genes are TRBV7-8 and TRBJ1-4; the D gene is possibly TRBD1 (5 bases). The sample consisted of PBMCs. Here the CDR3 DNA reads TGTGCCAGCAGCTCGGCGGAGGGGGAAAAACTGTTTTTT. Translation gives CASSSAEGEKLFF.